This T cell receptor beta chain was identified during a study of T cells expressing NK-cell markers. Study as a whole: Repertoires of TCR beta were obtained from T cells sorted as CD3+CD56+NKG2C+, CD3+CD56+NKG2C- and CD3+CD56-NKG2C+. Whole-study results and caveats: In several donors, dominant clonotypes made up 28.3-60.1% of CD3+CD56-NKG2C+ cells. Each of roughly six donors carried dominant NKG2C+ clonotypes accounting for roughly 1.0-7.5% of CD8+ T cells.

As regards this clonotype: As yet, its antigen is unknown.

Beta-chain TCR cDNA was generated via 5'RACE template switching with UMIs. TCRdb re-called the 5' RACE reads; one entry per CDR3 protein, DNA not given. Found here are around 180,000 distinct CDR3 sequences; the top ten clones hold around 21%. The TCR was taken from a man between 18 and 69 years old in good health. Material for sequencing was blood T cells: a sorted CD56 or NKG2C T cell subset, CD4+ or CD8+ T cells, or bulk PBMC T cells (not recorded which).

The CDR3 loop is CSASSRREDEQYF. J is TRBJ2-7 and V is TRBV20-1; TCRdb proposes TRBD1, but this gene call is untestable without DNA. This CDR3 region has 13 residues. The germline CDR1 and CDR2 sequences are DFQATT and SNEGSKA (reference sequence).